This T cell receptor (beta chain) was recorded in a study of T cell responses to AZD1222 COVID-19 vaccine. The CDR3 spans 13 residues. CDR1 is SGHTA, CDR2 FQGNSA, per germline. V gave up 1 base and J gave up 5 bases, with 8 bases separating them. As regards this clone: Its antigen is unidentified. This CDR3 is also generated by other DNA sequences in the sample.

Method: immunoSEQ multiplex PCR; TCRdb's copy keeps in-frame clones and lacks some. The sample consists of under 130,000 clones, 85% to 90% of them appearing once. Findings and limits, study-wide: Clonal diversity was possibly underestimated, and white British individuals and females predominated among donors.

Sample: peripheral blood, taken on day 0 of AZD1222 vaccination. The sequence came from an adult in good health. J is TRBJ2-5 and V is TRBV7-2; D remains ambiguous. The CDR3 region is CASSLDLRETQYF. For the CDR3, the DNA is TGTGCCAGCAGCTTAGATCTCCGTGAGACCCAGTACTTC.